This paragraph reports one T cell receptor (beta chain). No cognate antigen has been identified for it. Nothing much larger sits one base from this clone, and base qualities are not available. The same CDR3 arises from other DNA sequences in this sample as well. Relative to germline, V is 1 base shorter and J is 1 base shorter, with 7 bases between their ends. CDR1 SGHNT and CDR2 YENEEA were looked up in the germline V gene. The CDR3, from cysteine to phenylalanine, totals 14 residues. Just the 42-base CDR3 DNA is kept, in frame starting at base 1. TCRbeta CDR3 regions were amplified from genomic DNA using the immunoSEQ Assay, a bias-controlled multiplex PCR. As for the original processing: Within the assay, amplification of reference gene primers was used to estimate how many nucleated cells each sample contained. Sequence reads were collapsed and filtered to measure the absolute abundance of every unique TCRbeta CDR3 rearrangement. Productive Simpson clonality was computed per sample as the square root of Simpson's diversity index over productive rearrangements. Here the immuneACCESS table is served through TCRdb, limited to in-frame sequences with V and J called. Missing clones are a known gap in these copies; in checked studies unresolved V genes cover under half, and the rest lacks a known reason. From that table come the V and J calls and clone size; the DNA was used to work out D and trimming. The table for this sample lists roughly 250,000 clones; about 85% of them were counted only once. The top ten constitute 0.7% to 1% of the sample.

The sample belongs to a study of blood T cell repertoires in COVID-19 (dated by TCRdb to the early 2020s). For the study in its entirety: Collaborator samples came from the United States, Italy and Spain and covered acute and convalescent phases of COVID-19. Nearly every sample came with metadata listing a de-identified subject ID, COVID-19 status, age in years and sex. The repertoires were released in a freely available public database intended as a resource for research on the immune response to SARS-CoV-2. HLA class I and class II types, where available, came from metadata supplied by the sample provider rather than from assay-based typing. The material from the prospective study consisted of cDNA or gDNA derived from T cells, B-cell-depleted T cells, or PBMCs. The samples were drawn from two sources: the first 160 participants of the ongoing ImmuneRACE study, and 1,254 subjects contributed by 6 global collaborators. The dataset comprised deeply sampled blood TCRbeta repertoires from subjects exposed to, actively infected with, or recovered from COVID-19. What the work shows at the level of the full study, not this receptor alone: The quantity of clinical and demographic metadata differed by source and by participant and was supplied without curation.

One collaborating source in Seattle enrolled patients during active infection and followed them longitudinally through the course of disease. Each collaborating institution followed its own protocols to collect whole blood in K2EDTA tubes. For TCRbeta analysis, collaborator samples were shipped as frozen whole blood, as isolated PBMCs, or as DNA extracted from either sample type. Sequenced material: peripheral blood. The chain is encoded by TRBV11-3 joined to TRBJ1-1, with the D gene not confidently named. This clonotype was obtained from a human donor with COVID-19, enrolled during active disease. The donor label of this sample is uncertain. CDR3 sequence: CASSLGRGNTEAFF. The DNA is as follows: TGTGCCAGCAGCTTAGGCCGGGGGAACACTGAAGCTTTCTTT. The full variable domain, with segments outside the CDR3 supplied by the reference TRBV11-3 and TRBJ1-1 proteins, appears as EAGVVQSPRYKIIEKKQPVAFWCNPISGHNTLYWYLQNLGQGPELLIRYENEEAVDDSQLPKDRFSAERLKGVDSTLKIQPAELGDSAVYLCASSLGRGNTEAFFGQGTRLTVV.